The rows below give T cell receptor beta chains drawn from one sample of a study of CD8+ T cells in alopecia areata. Sequencing was performed with immunoSEQ multiplex PCR; in TCRdb, only in-frame clones are kept and a portion is missing. The repertoire has over 100,000 clones, around 53% of them found once; the top ten carry 12%. This material consisted of CD8+ T cells sorted from blood, taken at week 24, from a patient treated with tofacitinib. The receptors here all came from a human donor with alopecia areata. The CDR3 runs from the conserved cysteine through the conserved F or W. A D gene is named only where the DNA matches it firmly. Rows may omit the clone size; those that give it use once, few, many or a size class.

clone size,D gene,J gene,V gene,CDR3 protein,CDR3 DNA
once,-,TRBJ1-1,TRBV4-1,CASSQLEGNTEAFF,TGCGCCAGCAGCCAATTAGAGGGAAACACTGAAGCTTTCTTT
-,TRBD1,TRBJ2-7,TRBV7-9,CASSPGTVSYEQYF,TGTGCCAGCAGCCCGGGGACAGTCTCCTACGAGCAGTACTTC
once,TRBD1,TRBJ2-2,TRBV4-1,CASSQVRQGARTGELFF,TGCGCCAGCAGCCAAGTACGACAGGGGGCCCGAACCGGGGAGCTGTTTTTT
few,TRBD1,TRBJ1-5,TRBV27,CASSYRGAQPQHF,TGTGCCAGCAGTTACAGGGGTGCTCAGCCCCAGCATTTT
-,-,TRBJ2-7,TRBV5-1,CASSQETVGSYEQYF,TGCGCCAGCAGCCAGGAGACAGTTGGATCCTACGAGCAGTACTTC
-,-,TRBJ1-6,TRBV2,CASSQPSALHF,TGTGCCAGCAGTCAGCCATCGGCCCTCCACTTT
-,TRBD1,TRBJ2-5,TRBV6-1,CASDDRGKGETQYF,TGTGCCAGCGATGACAGGGGGAAGGGAGAGACCCAGTACTTC
few,-,TRBJ2-3,TRBV23-1,CASSQEGPASTDTQYF,TGCGCCAGCAGCCAAGAAGGTCCGGCGAGCACAGATACGCAGTATTTT
once,-,TRBJ2-6,TRBV13,CASSFQDVPTGANVLTF,TGTGCCAGCAGCTTCCAGGACGTACCTACTGGGGCCAACGTCCTGACTTTC
-,-,TRBJ1-1,TRBV5-4,CASIRQGDGWGTEAFF,TGTGCCAGCATAAGGCAGGGAGACGGCTGGGGCACTGAAGCTTTCTTT
-,-,TRBJ2-3,TRBV30,CAWSMTSTDTQYF,TGTGCCTGGAGTATGACTAGCACAGATACGCAGTATTTT
-,TRBD1,TRBJ2-1,TRBV6-5,CASSLQGAGGTEQFF,TGTGCCAGCAGTCTACAGGGGGCCGGGGGGACTGAGCAGTTCTTC
-,-,TRBJ2-5,TRBV5-1,CASSSYRASETQYF,TGCGCCAGCAGCAGTTACAGGGCCAGCGAGACCCAGTACTTC
-,-,TRBJ2-2,TRBV9,CASSVDPRGGVSTGELFF,TGTGCCAGCAGCGTAGACCCAAGGGGGGGAGTGAGCACCGGGGAGCTGTTTTTT
-,-,TRBJ2-3,TRBV2,CASSVGGTDKDTQYF,TGTGCCAGCAGTGTCGGCGGGACAGACAAAGATACGCAGTATTTT
-,TRBD1,TRBJ2-7,TRBV5-1,CASSLTGAPSYEQYF,TGCGCCAGCAGCCTAACAGGGGCCCCTTCCTACGAGCAGTACTTC
-,-,TRBJ2-2,TRBV5-6,CASSGWTTAPPGELFF,TGTGCCAGCAGCGGGTGGACAACCGCCCCACCCGGGGAGCTGTTTTTT
few,-,TRBJ2-5,TRBV2,CASIGIVEGLQETQYF,TGTGCCAGCATAGGGATTGTTGAAGGGCTCCAAGAGACCCAGTACTTC